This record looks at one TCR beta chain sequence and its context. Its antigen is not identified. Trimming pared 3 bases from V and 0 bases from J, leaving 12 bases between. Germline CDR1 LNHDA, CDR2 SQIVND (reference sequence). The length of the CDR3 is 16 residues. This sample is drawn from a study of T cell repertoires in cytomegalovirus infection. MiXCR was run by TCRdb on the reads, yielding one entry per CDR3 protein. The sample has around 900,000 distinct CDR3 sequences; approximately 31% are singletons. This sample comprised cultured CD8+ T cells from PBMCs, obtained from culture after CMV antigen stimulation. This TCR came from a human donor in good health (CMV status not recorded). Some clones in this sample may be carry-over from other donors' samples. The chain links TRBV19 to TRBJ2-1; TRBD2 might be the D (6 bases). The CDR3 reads CASSMSGQSSYNEQFF. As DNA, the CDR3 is TGTGCCAGTAGTATGAGCGGGCAGAGCTCCTACAATGAGCAGTTCTTC.